These T cell receptor beta chains were read from a single sample in a study of T cell repertoires in cytomegalovirus infection. TCRdb ran MiXCR on the reads and lists one entry per CDR3 protein. This table has hundreds of thousands of distinct CDR3 sequences, 30% to 40% appearing once. Their target antigens are unknown. The sample consisted of cultured PBMCs, taken from culture after CMV antigen stimulation. The receptor set was obtained from a human donor in good health (CMV status not recorded). Some clones in this sample may be carry-over from other donors' samples. CDR3s include the opening cysteine and the closing phenylalanine or tryptophan. Fields, in order: V gene, J gene, CDR3 length, D gene, clone size, CDR3 protein, CDR3 DNA. A D gene is named only where the DNA matches it firmly. Clone size is shown for a subset of rows, as once, few, many or a class of expanded clone.

V: TRBV6-1; J: TRBJ2-5; length: 15; D: NA; size: NA; CDR3: CASSHSLAQQETQYF; DNA: TGTGCCAGCAGTCATTCACTAGCTCAACAAGAGACCCAGTACTTC
V: TRBV7-2; J: TRBJ1-1; length: 15; D: NA; size: NA; CDR3: CASSSPGRGNTEAFF; DNA: TGTGCCAGCAGCTCACCGGGCAGGGGGAACACTGAAGCTTTCTTT
V: TRBV14; J: TRBJ2-5; length: 13; D: NA; size: few; CDR3: CASSQRLQETQYF; DNA: TGTGCCAGCAGCCAGAGGCTCCAAGAGACCCAGTACTTC
V: TRBV20-1; J: TRBJ2-4; length: 13; D: NA; size: NA; CDR3: CSATGGAKNIQYF; DNA: TGCAGTGCTACTGGGGGGGCCAAAAACATTCAGTACTTC
V: TRBV7-2; J: TRBJ2-1; length: 16; D: TRBD2; size: NA; CDR3: CASSLVAGGGPNEQFF; DNA: TGTGCCAGCAGCTTAGTTGCGGGAGGGGGCCCCAATGAGCAGTTCTTC
V: TRBV2; J: TRBJ2-2; length: 14; D: TRBD1; size: few; CDR3: CAGRDRANTGELFF; DNA: TGTGCCGGCCGGGACAGGGCGAACACCGGGGAGCTGTTTTTT
V: TRBV6-2/TRBV6-3; J: TRBJ2-3; length: 14; D: NA; size: many; CDR3: CASSYSPGTDTQYF; DNA: TGTGCCAGCAGTTACTCGCCTGGCACAGATACGCAGTATTTT
V: TRBV12-5; J: TRBJ2-1; length: 13; D: TRBD2; size: few; CDR3: CASGPSGRNEQFF; DNA: TGTGCTAGTGGTCCTAGCGGTAGGAATGAGCAGTTCTTC
V: TRBV6-1; J: TRBJ2-1; length: 15; D: TRBD1; size: few; CDR3: CASIPDRAAYNEQFF; DNA: TGTGCCAGCATCCCAGACAGGGCGGCCTACAATGAGCAGTTCTTC
V: TRBV11-1; J: TRBJ2-1; length: 17; D: TRBD2; size: few; CDR3: CASSLAPGGGIYNEQFF; DNA: TGTGCCAGCAGCTTAGCGCCCGGCGGGGGAATATACAATGAGCAGTTCTTC
V: TRBV19; J: TRBJ2-3; length: 16; D: TRBD2; size: NA; CDR3: CASSILAGGMTDTQYF; DNA: TGTGCCAGTAGTATCTTAGCGGGAGGAATGACAGATACGCAGTATTTT
V: TRBV19; J: TRBJ1-2; length: 14; D: TRBD1; size: few; CDR3: CASSPRQGGYGYTF; DNA: TGTGCCAGTAGTCCCCGTCAGGGGGGGTATGGCTACACCTTC
V: TRBV29-1; J: TRBJ2-1; length: 13; D: TRBD2; size: NA; CDR3: CSGGTSGIDEQFF; DNA: TGCAGCGGTGGGACTAGCGGGATCGATGAGCAGTTCTTC
V: TRBV7-2; J: TRBJ2-2; length: 17; D: TRBD1; size: many; CDR3: CASSLVSGQGFSGELFF; DNA: TGTGCCAGCAGCTTGGTATCGGGACAGGGATTCTCCGGGGAGCTGTTTTTT
V: TRBV27; J: TRBJ1-5; length: 16; D: NA; size: few; CDR3: CASSKSAGFPNQPQHF; DNA: TGTGCCAGCAGTAAATCGGCAGGGTTTCCCAATCAGCCCCAGCATTTT
V: TRBV10-3; J: TRBJ1-3; length: 14; D: NA; size: once; CDR3: CAITSGYGGNTIYF; DNA: TGTGCCATCACGTCGGGGTACGGTGGAAACACCATATATTTT
V: TRBV7-2; J: TRBJ1-4; length: 15; D: NA; size: NA; CDR3: CASSLGTAYNEKLFF; DNA: TGTGCCAGCAGCTTAGGGACAGCCTATAATGAAAAACTGTTTTTT
V: TRBV7-2; J: TRBJ2-3; length: 16; D: TRBD2; size: NA; CDR3: CASSREVLKGTDTQYF; DNA: TGTGCCAGCAGCCGGGAGGTGCTGAAAGGCACAGATACGCAGTATTTT
V: TRBV7-6; J: TRBJ2-2; length: 16; D: NA; size: many; CDR3: CASSLDVYANTGELFF; DNA: TGTGCCAGCAGCTTAGACGTTTACGCGAACACCGGGGAGCTGTTTTTT
V: TRBV24-1; J: TRBJ2-1; length: 20; D: TRBD1; size: NA; CDR3: CATSAFRDRGLSFSYNEQFF; DNA: TGTGCCACCAGTGCCTTTAGGGACAGGGGGCTTTCCTTCTCCTACAATGAGCAGTTCTTC
V: TRBV5-1; J: TRBJ1-4; length: 14; D: TRBD1; size: NA; CDR3: CASSHGQGAEKLFF; DNA: TGCGCCAGCAGCCATGGACAGGGTGCTGAAAAACTGTTTTTT
V: TRBV7-2; J: TRBJ2-7; length: 15; D: NA; size: many; CDR3: CASSSGPARRYEQYF; DNA: TGTGCCAGCAGCTCTGGCCCCGCGAGGCGATACGAGCAGTACTTC
V: TRBV10-3; J: TRBJ1-5; length: 12; D: NA; size: once; CDR3: CAISGPNQPQHF; DNA: TGTGCCATCAGCGGCCCTAATCAGCCCCAGCATTTT
V: TRBV4-1; J: TRBJ2-7; length: 18; D: NA; size: NA; CDR3: CASSQVPGRGTGSYEQYF; DNA: TGCGCCAGCAGCCAAGTACCAGGGAGGGGGACAGGTTCCTACGAGCAGTACTTC
V: TRBV7-3; J: TRBJ2-1; length: 15; D: NA; size: few; CDR3: CASSLGTTSYNEQFF; DNA: TGTGCCAGCAGCTTGGGGACCACCTCCTACAATGAGCAGTTCTTC
V: TRBV4-1; J: TRBJ2-3; length: 19; D: TRBD2; size: NA; CDR3: CASSHPSGSTQTGADTQYF; DNA: TGCGCCAGCAGCCATCCTAGCGGGAGTACCCAAACCGGGGCAGATACGCAGTATTTT
V: TRBV10-3; J: TRBJ1-1; length: 17; D: TRBD1; size: few; CDR3: CAIDTWTGASRNTEAFF; DNA: TGTGCCATCGACACTTGGACAGGGGCGTCCCGTAACACTGAAGCTTTCTTT
V: TRBV19; J: TRBJ2-3; length: 13; D: NA; size: few; CDR3: CASSVPGTDTQYF; DNA: TGTGCCAGTAGTGTCCCCGGGACAGATACGCAGTATTTT
V: TRBV20-1; J: TRBJ2-5; length: 17; D: TRBD2; size: NA; CDR3: CSARGLAGGPGSETQYF; DNA: TGCAGTGCTAGAGGACTAGCGGGAGGGCCAGGGTCTGAGACCCAGTACTTC
V: TRBV7-9; J: TRBJ2-1; length: 13; D: NA; size: few; CDR3: CASSSLTYNEQFF; DNA: TGTGCCAGCAGTTCCCTCACCTACAATGAGCAGTTCTTC
V: TRBV6-8; J: TRBJ2-3; length: 16; D: NA; size: NA; CDR3: CASRRRRTGSTDTQYF; DNA: TGTGCCAGCAGGCGACGCCGGACTGGCAGCACAGATACGCAGTATTTT
V: TRBV7-2; J: TRBJ2-2; length: 14; D: TRBD1; size: NA; CDR3: CASSPTGATGELFF; DNA: TGTGCCAGCAGTCCGACAGGGGCCACCGGGGAGCTGTTTTTT
V: TRBV7-9; J: TRBJ1-1; length: 15; D: NA; size: few; CDR3: CASSSDLAGYGEAFF; DNA: TGTGCCAGCAGCTCGGACCTAGCGGGTTACGGTGAAGCTTTCTTT
V: TRBV7-2; J: TRBJ1-2; length: 16; D: TRBD1; size: many; CDR3: CASSFLQTGGFYGYTF; DNA: TGTGCCAGCAGCTTTCTCCAAACAGGGGGCTTCTATGGCTACACCTTC
V: TRBV5-1; J: TRBJ2-7; length: 13; D: NA; size: NA; CDR3: CASSLRQGYEQYF; DNA: TGCGCCAGCAGCTTGAGGCAGGGGTACGAGCAGTACTTC
V: TRBV6-5; J: TRBJ2-6; length: 15; D: NA; size: NA; CDR3: CASSYTWAGANVLTF; DNA: TGTGCCAGCAGTTACACTTGGGCTGGGGCCAACGTCCTGACTTTC
V: TRBV7-2; J: TRBJ2-7; length: 15; D: TRBD2; size: many; CDR3: CASSLMVAGAYEQYF; DNA: TGTGCCAGCAGCTTAATGGTAGCGGGAGCCTACGAGCAGTACTTC
V: TRBV20-1; J: TRBJ2-3; length: 15; D: TRBD2; size: NA; CDR3: CSATTASGRTDTQYF; DNA: TGCAGTGCAACTACGGCTAGCGGAAGAACAGATACGCAGTATTTT
V: TRBV7-2; J: TRBJ2-1; length: 13; D: NA; size: NA; CDR3: CASSPQTGDEQFF; DNA: TGTGCCAGCAGCCCGCAGACCGGGGATGAGCAGTTCTTC
V: TRBV19; J: TRBJ2-3; length: 13; D: NA; size: NA; CDR3: CASGSLSTDTQYF; DNA: TGTGCCAGCGGAAGCCTTAGCACAGATACGCAGTATTTT
V: TRBV29-1; J: TRBJ1-2; length: 13; D: NA; size: many; CDR3: CSVELGQGYGYTF; DNA: TGCAGCGTTGAATTAGGGCAGGGCTATGGCTACACCTTC
V: TRBV10-3; J: TRBJ1-6; length: 15; D: NA; size: NA; CDR3: CAISEPGTKNSPLHF; DNA: TGTGCCATCAGTGAGCCCGGGACAAAGAATTCACCCCTCCACTTT
V: TRBV5-4; J: TRBJ2-1; length: 14; D: NA; size: few; CDR3: CASSLKGRLSEQFF; DNA: TGTGCCAGCAGCTTGAAGGGTCGTTTGAGTGAGCAGTTCTTC